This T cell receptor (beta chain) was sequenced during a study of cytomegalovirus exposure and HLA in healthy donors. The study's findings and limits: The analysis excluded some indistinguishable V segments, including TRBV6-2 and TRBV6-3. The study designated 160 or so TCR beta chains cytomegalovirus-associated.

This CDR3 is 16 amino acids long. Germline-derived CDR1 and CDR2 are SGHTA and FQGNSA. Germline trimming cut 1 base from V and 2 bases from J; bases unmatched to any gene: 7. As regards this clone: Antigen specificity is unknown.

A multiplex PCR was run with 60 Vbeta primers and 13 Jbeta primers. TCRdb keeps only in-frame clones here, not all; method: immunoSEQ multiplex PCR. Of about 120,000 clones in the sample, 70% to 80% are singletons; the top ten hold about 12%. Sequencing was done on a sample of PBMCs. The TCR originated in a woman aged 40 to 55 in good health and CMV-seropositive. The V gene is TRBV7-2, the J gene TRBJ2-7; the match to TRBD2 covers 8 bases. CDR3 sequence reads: CASSLGPAGATYEQYF. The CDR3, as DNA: TGTGCCAGCAGCTTAGGTCCAGCGGGGGCTACCTACGAGCAGTACTTC.